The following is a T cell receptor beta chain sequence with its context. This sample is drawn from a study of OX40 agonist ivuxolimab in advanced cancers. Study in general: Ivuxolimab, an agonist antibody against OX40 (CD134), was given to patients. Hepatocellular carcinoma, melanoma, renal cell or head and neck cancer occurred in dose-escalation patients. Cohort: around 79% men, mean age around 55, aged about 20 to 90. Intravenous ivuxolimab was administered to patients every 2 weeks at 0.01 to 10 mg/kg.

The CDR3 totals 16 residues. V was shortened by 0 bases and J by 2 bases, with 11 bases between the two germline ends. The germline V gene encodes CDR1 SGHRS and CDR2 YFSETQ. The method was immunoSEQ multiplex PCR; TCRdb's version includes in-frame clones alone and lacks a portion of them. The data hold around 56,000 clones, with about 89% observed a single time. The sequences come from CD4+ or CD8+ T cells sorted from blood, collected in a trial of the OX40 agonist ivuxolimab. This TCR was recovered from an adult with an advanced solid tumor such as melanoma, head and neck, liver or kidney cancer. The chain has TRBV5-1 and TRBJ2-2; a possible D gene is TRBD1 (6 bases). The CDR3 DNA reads TGCGCCAGCAGCTTGGCCGTACAGGGTAACACCGGGGAGCTGTTTTTT. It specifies CASSLAVQGNTGELFF.